Listed below are T cell receptor beta chains from one sample, sequenced in a study of blood T cell repertoires in COVID-19. TCRdb keeps only in-frame clones here, not all; method: immunoSEQ multiplex PCR. The sample carries tens of thousands of clones, around four fifths recorded once. The sample comprised peripheral blood. The receptors here all came from a human donor in a cohort sampled during active COVID-19. Each CDR3 is given with its conserved first and last residue. Each record gives: D gene, clone size, J gene, V gene, CDR3 DNA, CDR3 protein. The D gene is left open where the match is weak. The listing skips clone size in some rows; elsewhere it reads once, few, many or a size class.

>.|.|TRBJ2-7|TRBV4-2
TGTGCCAGCAGCCAAGATAACAACCCCTACGAGCAGTACTTC
CASSQDNNPYEQYF
>.|.|TRBJ2-6|TRBV19
TGTGCCAGTAGTACGCGGGGGACAGGAGAACAGCGGGTGACCAACGTCCTGACTTTC
CASSTRGTGEQRVTNVLTF
>TRBD2|.|TRBJ2-7|TRBV20-1
TGCAGTGCCAGTGGGACTAGTACCACCTACGAGCAGTACTTC
CSASGTSTTYEQYF
>.|.|TRBJ2-3|TRBV10-3
TGTGCCATCACCGTTCGGGGGAGCACAGATACGCAGTATTTT
CAITVRGSTDTQYF
>.|once|TRBJ1-6|TRBV18
TGTGCCAGCTCACCGACTTTGGGGACTGATTCACCCCTCCACTTT
CASSPTLGTDSPLHF
>.|.|TRBJ1-1|TRBV27
TGTGCCAGCAGCGGGTACACTGAAGCTTTCTTT
CASSGYTEAFF
>.|.|TRBJ1-2|TRBV6-5
TGTGCCAGCAGTTACAGCGGCTTTGGCTACACCTTC
CASSYSGFGYTF
>TRBD2|once|TRBJ2-1|TRBV27
TGTGCCAGCAGCGAATACAGGAGCGGGAGTAACAATGAGCAGTTCTTC
CASSEYRSGSNNEQFF
>.|.|TRBJ2-1|TRBV28
TGTGCCAGCAGTTTGCAGGGAAGGAATGAGCAGTTCTTC
CASSLQGRNEQFF
>TRBD1|.|TRBJ1-2|TRBV6-5
TGTGCCAGCAGTCGGGGAGGACAGGTGAGCCACGGCTACACCTTC
CASSRGGQVSHGYTF
>TRBD1|.|TRBJ1-5|TRBV28
TGTGCCAGCAGTCCCACAGGGGGCGCGAATCAGCCCCAGCATTTT
CASSPTGGANQPQHF
>TRBD1|.|TRBJ2-5|TRBV19
TGTGCCAGTAGACGACAGGGGGCAGAGACCCAGTACTTC
CASRRQGAETQYF
>TRBD2|.|TRBJ2-1|TRBV19
TGTGCCAGTAGTATGAAGGCGACTAGCGGGTCGCGGGGGGAGCAGTTCTTC
CASSMKATSGSRGEQFF
>.|once|TRBJ2-1|TRBV11-2
TGTGCCAGCAGCTACCGCAGGGCGAATGAGCAGTTCTTC
CASSYRRANEQFF
>.|.|TRBJ2-1|TRBV6-6
TGTGCCACTAACGACGGGGAATACACTGAGCAGTTCTTC
CATNDGEYTEQFF
>TRBD1|.|TRBJ2-2|TRBV24-1
TGTGCCACCAGTGGGACAGGGGGCAGCGGGGAGCTGTTTTTT
CATSGTGGSGELFF
>.|.|TRBJ2-7|TRBV5-1
TGCGCCAGCAGCTTGGAAGGGAGGGGGAGCTACGAGCAGTACTTC
CASSLEGRGSYEQYF
>.|few|TRBJ1-5|TRBV10-3
TGTGCCATCAGTGAGTCAGGTAGGGGGCAGCCCCAGCATTTT
CAISESGRGQPQHF
>TRBD1|.|TRBJ2-7|TRBV27
TGTGCCAGCAGTTTCGGGACAGGAGCCTACGAGCAGTACTTC
CASSFGTGAYEQYF
>.|.|TRBJ2-4|TRBV19
TGTGCCAGTAGTCGTTCAGGGCCGGCCAAAAACATTCAGTACTTC
CASSRSGPAKNIQYF
>TRBD1|.|TRBJ2-7|TRBV5-1
TGCGCCAGCCGCCCTCGACTGGGGACAGGGGGCAGAATAGGCGAGCAGTACTTC
CASRPRLGTGGRIGEQYF
>TRBD2|.|TRBJ2-2|TRBV5-4
TGTGCCAGCAGCCCGCCGGGCCAAGCGGGGGGGCCCGGGGAGCTGTTTTTT
CASSPPGQAGGPGELFF
>.|.|TRBJ2-3|TRBV7-9
TGTGCCAGCAGCTTTGCCCTTACAGTTGGAGATACGCAGTATTTT
CASSFALTVGDTQYF
>.|.|TRBJ1-1|TRBV12-3/TRBV12-4
TGTGCCAGCAGTTTTGGACAGAGGGGAGAAGCTTTCTTT
CASSFGQRGEAFF
>TRBD1|.|TRBJ1-1|TRBV20-1
TGCAGTGCTAGTAGGGGACAGGGAGTTATGAACACTGAAGCTTTCTTT
CSASRGQGVMNTEAFF
>TRBD1|medium-sized|TRBJ1-6|TRBV19
TGTGCCAGTTGGGACAGCTCCTATAATTCACCCCTCCACTTT
CASWDSSYNSPLHF
>TRBD1|.|TRBJ2-1|TRBV6-2/TRBV6-3
TGTGCCAGCAGTTACGGGCAGGGGGCGCGGTATGAGCAGTTCTTC
CASSYGQGARYEQFF
>.|.|TRBJ2-3|TRBV5-1
TGCGCCAGCAGCTTACCCGGGATGGATACGCAGTATTTT
CASSLPGMDTQYF
>.|.|TRBJ1-2|TRBV28
TGTGCCAGCAGTGGGCTCGACAGCTCCTATGGCTACACCTTC
CASSGLDSSYGYTF
>TRBD1|.|TRBJ2-7|TRBV28
TGTGCCAGCAGTTCCGCCGGGACAGGACGTGGCTACGAGCAGTACTTC
CASSSAGTGRGYEQYF
>TRBD2|.|TRBJ2-1|TRBV2
TGTGCCAGCAGCCTAGCGGGAGGGAGCTCCTACAATGAGCAGTTCTTC
CASSLAGGSSYNEQFF
>.|.|TRBJ2-7|TRBV19
TGTGCCAGTAGTTTTCGACAGGCTCAGGTCTACGAGCAGTACTTC
CASSFRQAQVYEQYF
>TRBD1|few|TRBJ1-4|TRBV5-4
TGTGCCAGCAGCCTAGACTTACAGGGGACTAATGAAAAACTGTTTTTT
CASSLDLQGTNEKLFF
>.|few|TRBJ1-4|TRBV27
TGTGCCACCTCCTTCGGGAAGTCGAATGAAAAACTGTTTTTT
CATSFGKSNEKLFF
>.|.|TRBJ1-3|TRBV9
TGTGCCAGCAGCGCCGGGGTCTCTGGAAACACCATATATTTT
CASSAGVSGNTIYF
>TRBD1|.|TRBJ1-4|TRBV6-5
TGTGCCAGCAGTAACAGGGGGCCGAATGAAAAACTGTTTTTT
CASSNRGPNEKLFF
>TRBD2|.|TRBJ2-7|TRBV5-1
TGCGCCAGCCAGCCGACTAGCGGGAGGGTTTCGATCTACGAGCAGTACTTC
CASQPTSGRVSIYEQYF
>.|.|TRBJ2-1|TRBV10-3
TGTGCCATCAGTTACATTGCAGGGCGGGAGCAGTTCTTC
CAISYIAGREQFF
>.|.|TRBJ2-5|TRBV5-1
TGCGCCAGCAGCATAGATGAAGAGACCCAGTACTTC
CASSIDEETQYF
>.|.|TRBJ1-1|TRBV6-6
TGTGCCAGCAGTTCTTGGACTGAGAACACTGAAGCTTTCTTT
CASSSWTENTEAFF
>.|.|TRBJ1-3|TRBV28
TGTGCCAGTCTAGGAAACACCATATATTTT
CASLGNTIYF
>.|few|TRBJ1-1|TRBV10-3
TGTGCCACACGGAGGGATCAAGGAGGCACTGAAGCTTTCTTT
CATRRDQGGTEAFF
>.|.|TRBJ2-3|TRBV28
TGTGCCAGCCCTCCCCTCCCCTGGACAGCCCGCACAGATACGCAGTATTTT
CASPPLPWTARTDTQYF
>TRBD1|.|TRBJ2-2|TRBV9
TGTGCCAGCAGCGTAGCTGGGGCAGGGGGGAACACCGGGGAGCTGTTTTTT
CASSVAGAGGNTGELFF
>.|.|TRBJ1-5|TRBV28
TGTGCCAGCATCCCGGGGGGAAGCAATCAGCCCCAGCATTTT
CASIPGGSNQPQHF
>TRBD1|.|TRBJ2-7|TRBV27
TGTGCCAGCAGTCTATCAGGGGGTCCCTACGAGCAGTACTTC
CASSLSGGPYEQYF
>.|once|TRBJ2-1|TRBV11-2
TGTGCCAGCAGCCAAGGGGACACCGAGCAGTTCTTC
CASSQGDTEQFF
>TRBD2|.|TRBJ2-2|TRBV28
TGTGCCAGCAGTTCAGCCGGGACTAGCGGCGGGGAGCTGTTTTTT
CASSSAGTSGGELFF
>.|.|TRBJ2-3|TRBV20-1
TGCAGTGCTAGCAGGCCAGATACGCAGTATTTT
CSASRPDTQYF
>.|.|TRBJ1-1|TRBV5-8
TGTGCCAGCAGCTTGACGGGTGAAGCTTTCTTT
CASSLTGEAFF
>TRBD2|.|TRBJ2-3|TRBV4-1
TGCGCCAGCAGTCCGAGCGGGGGGGCGCAGGATACGCAGTATTTT
CASSPSGGAQDTQYF
>.|few|TRBJ2-1|TRBV20-1
TGCAGTGCAAGCTCTAAAAAAGAGCAGTTCTTC
CSASSKKEQFF
>.|few|TRBJ1-5|TRBV19
TGTGCCAGTAACCGTGAGGTGTGGAACAATCAGCCCCAGCATTTT
CASNREVWNNQPQHF
>TRBD2|.|TRBJ2-7|TRBV30
TGTGCCTGGAGTACGGGACTAGCGGGCGAGCAGTACTTC
CAWSTGLAGEQYF